Shown below are 2 T cell receptor beta chains from a single sample sequenced in a study of CD8 T cells in ankylosing spondylitis. TCRdb independently ran MiXCR on the 5' RACE reads; one entry per CDR3 protein. The sample has about 220,000 distinct CDR3 sequences; about 10% are singletons. Sequenced: blood, either unsorted or a sorted T cell fraction (not recorded which). The receptors were gathered from a male donor with ankylosing spondylitis or in good health (not recorded which).

This clonotype was counted between two and nine times. The rearrangement links TRBV6-1 to TRBJ1-1; D not resolved. Trimming took off 2 bases at V and 0 bases at J, with 10 bases between the two ends. Germline CDR1 reads MNHNS; CDR2 reads SASEGT. The CDR3 totals 15 residues. CDR3 protein: CASSEIGSMNTEAFF. The CDR3 nucleotides read TGTGCCAGCAGTGAAATTGGATCGATGAACACTGAAGCTTTCTTT.

This clonotype was seen repeatedly, ten times or more. This chain uses TRBV7-6 with TRBJ1-1; TRBD1 matches at 11 bases. The CDR3 extends over 15 amino acids. V lost 5 bases and J lost 7; bases outside the gene matches: 9. Germline CDR1 and CDR2: SGHVS and FNYEAQ. CDR3 bases: TGTGCCAGCAGCCAAGAGGGACAGGGGGGTTTTGAAGCTTTCTTT. Its translation: CASSQEGQGGFEAFF.